One and the same sample provided the 9 T cell receptor beta chains below, sequenced in a study of brain T cells in children with intractable seizures. This table comes from immunoSEQ multiplex PCR, and its TCRdb copy is limited to in-frame clones, with some not included. The sample consists of about 76,000 clones, about 93% of them appearing once. This sample comprised peripheral blood, obtained at surgery. The receptors derive from a boy in the first two years of life with tuberous sclerosis and intractable seizures.

This clone was found once. This rearrangement joins TRBV5-1 to TRBJ2-1; 9 bases line up with TRBD2. Per the germline V gene, CDR1 is SGHRS and CDR2 is YFSETQ. The CDR3 loop spans 16 amino acids. The V segment lost 6 bases and the J segment 2 bases; nucleotides outside the gene matches: 9. CDR3 loop: CASTYHSGGTYNEQFF. CDR3 sequence (DNA): TGCGCCAGCACCTATCATAGCGGGGGCACCTACAATGAGCAGTTCTTC.

CDR3 nucleotides: TGTGCCAGCAGCGTAACCTCGAACACTGAAGCTTTCTTT. It codes for CASSVTSNTEAFF. This chain joins TRBV9 and TRBJ1-1; D is unclear. CDR3 length: 13 amino acids. V was pared by 1 base and J by 1 base, with 5 bases between. Germline V CDR1 and CDR2: SGDLS, YYNGEE. Combining the CDR3 with reference TRBV9 and TRBJ1-1 gives the whole variable domain DSGVTQTPKHLITATGQRVTLRCSPRSGDLSVYWYQQSLDQGLQFLIQYYNGEERAKGNILERFSAQQFPDLHSELNLSSLELGDSALYFCASSVTSNTEAFFGQGTRLTVV.

The chain combines TRBV5-1 with TRBJ1-2; D gene ambiguous. There are 12 residues in the CDR3. Germline-derived CDR1 and CDR2 are SGHRS and YFSETQ. V shed 1 base and J shed 3 bases, with 4 bases lying between them. The CDR3 nucleotides are TGCGCCAGCAGCTTGCCCGACTATGGCTACACCTTC. Encoded protein: CASSLPDYGYTF.

The J gene is TRBJ1-2, the V gene TRBV6-5; tentatively, D is TRBD1 (6 bases). Trimming pared 8 bases from V and 5 bases from J, leaving 15 bases between. Germline assignment: CDR1 MNHEY and CDR2 SVGAGI. This CDR3 is 13 amino acids long. This CDR3 is CASRAGTTYGYTF. The CDR3 DNA reads as TGTGCCAGCCGAGCCGGGACAACTTATGGCTACACCTTC.

The chain employs TRBV7-3 and TRBJ2-1; no clear D. The CDR3 contains 15 residues. V was clipped by 0 bases and J by 0 bases, with 6 bases between them. Per the germline V gene, CDR1 is SGHTA and CDR2 is FQGTGA. CDR3 in amino acids: CASSLTRGSYNEQFF. The CDR3 bases are TGTGCCAGCAGCTTAACGAGAGGCTCCTACAATGAGCAGTTCTTC.

The chain joins TRBV5-8 to TRBJ1-5; D is ambiguous. Germline loops: CDR1 SGHTS, CDR2 YDEGEE. The CDR3 runs to 15 residues. Trimming removed 4 bases from V and 2 bases from J, with 13 bases in between. DNA for the CDR3: TGTGCCAGCAGCCCCAGGATGGGCGGCAATCAGCCCCAGCATTTT. Its protein product is CASSPRMGGNQPQHF.

CDR3 coding DNA: TGCAGTGCTGGGTATGGCTACACCTTC. It yields the protein CSAGYGYTF. The V call is TRBV20-1, the J call TRBJ1-2; D is unclear. The V and J ends lost 5 bases and 5 bases respectively, with 3 bases between them. This CDR3 is 9 amino acids long. Germline-derived CDR1 and CDR2 are DFQATT and SNEGSKA (reference sequence).

This chain joins TRBV7-6 and TRBJ1-1; 11 bases match TRBD1. Germline CDR1 and CDR2: SGHVS and FNYEAQ. Germline trimming cut 4 bases from V and 2 bases from J; bases unmatched to any gene: 9. The CDR3 is 17 amino acids. The CDR3 bases are TGTGCCAGCAGCTCCTTCGGGACAGGGGGGCCTAACACTGAAGCTTTCTTT. Protein product: CASSSFGTGGPNTEAFF.

This clone was detected once. The rearrangement uses TRBV6-5 and TRBJ2-7, with TRBD2 matching over 10 bases. The CDR3 has 15 amino acids. Germline CDR1 and CDR2: MNHEY and SVGAGI. V trimming: 7 bases; J trimming: 2 bases; junction bases outside the gene matches: 8. DNA for the CDR3: TGTGCCAGCAAGGGGCTAGCGGGAGTCCCCTACGAGCAGTACTTC. It is translated as CASKGLAGVPYEQYF.